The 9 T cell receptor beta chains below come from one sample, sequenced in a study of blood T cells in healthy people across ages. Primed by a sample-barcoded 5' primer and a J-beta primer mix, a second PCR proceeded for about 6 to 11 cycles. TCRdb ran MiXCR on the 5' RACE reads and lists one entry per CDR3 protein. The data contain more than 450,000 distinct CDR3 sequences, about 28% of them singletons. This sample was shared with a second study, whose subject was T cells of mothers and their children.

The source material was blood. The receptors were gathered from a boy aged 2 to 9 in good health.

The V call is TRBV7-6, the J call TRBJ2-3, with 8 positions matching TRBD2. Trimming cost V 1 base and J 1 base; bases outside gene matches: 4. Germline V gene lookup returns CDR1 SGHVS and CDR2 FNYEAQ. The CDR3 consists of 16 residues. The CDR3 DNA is TGTGCCAGCAGCTTAGATTGGCGGGGGGGCACAGATACGCAGTATTTT. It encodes CASSLDWRGGTDTQYF.

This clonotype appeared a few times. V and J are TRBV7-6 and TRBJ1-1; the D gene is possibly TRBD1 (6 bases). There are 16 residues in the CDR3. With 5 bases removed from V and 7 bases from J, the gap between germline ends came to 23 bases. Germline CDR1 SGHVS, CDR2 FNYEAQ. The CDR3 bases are TGTGCCAGCAGCCTCCGGGCAGGGGACTTTGGGTTTGAAGCTTTCTTT. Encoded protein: CASSLRAGDFGFEAFF. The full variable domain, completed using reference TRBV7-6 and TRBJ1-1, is GAGVSQSPRYKVTKRGQDVALRCDPISGHVSLYWYRQALGQGPEFLTYFNYEAQQDKSGLPNDRFSAERPEGSISTLTIQRTEQRDSAMYRCASSLRAGDFGFEAFFGQGTRLTVV.

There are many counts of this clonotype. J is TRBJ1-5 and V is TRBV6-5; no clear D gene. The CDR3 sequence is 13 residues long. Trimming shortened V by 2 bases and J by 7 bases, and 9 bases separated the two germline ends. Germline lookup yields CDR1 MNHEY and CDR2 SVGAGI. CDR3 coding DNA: TGTGCCAGCAGTTACCAGCGGGAACAGCCCCAGCATTTT. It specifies CASSYQREQPQHF.

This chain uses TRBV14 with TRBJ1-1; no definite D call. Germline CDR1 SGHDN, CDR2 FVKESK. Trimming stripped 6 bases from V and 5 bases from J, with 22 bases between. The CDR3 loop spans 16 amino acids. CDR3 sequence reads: CASSAQSELTKTEAFF. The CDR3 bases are TGTGCCAGCAGTGCGCAAAGTGAACTTACGAAAACTGAAGCTTTCTTT.

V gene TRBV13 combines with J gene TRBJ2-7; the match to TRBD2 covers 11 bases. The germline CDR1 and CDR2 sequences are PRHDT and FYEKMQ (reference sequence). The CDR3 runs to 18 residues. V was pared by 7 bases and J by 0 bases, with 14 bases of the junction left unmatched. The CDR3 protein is CASNRSGTSGLSSYEQYF. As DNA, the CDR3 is TGTGCCAGCAACCGGTCCGGGACTAGCGGATTGAGCTCCTACGAGCAGTACTTC.

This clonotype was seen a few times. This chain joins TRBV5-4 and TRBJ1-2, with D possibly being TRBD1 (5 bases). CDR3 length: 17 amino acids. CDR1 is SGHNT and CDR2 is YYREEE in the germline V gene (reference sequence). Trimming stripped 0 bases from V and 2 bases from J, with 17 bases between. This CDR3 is CASSLAFGRDTNYGYTF. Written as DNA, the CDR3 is TGTGCCAGCAGCTTGGCCTTCGGCAGGGATACCAACTATGGCTACACCTTC.

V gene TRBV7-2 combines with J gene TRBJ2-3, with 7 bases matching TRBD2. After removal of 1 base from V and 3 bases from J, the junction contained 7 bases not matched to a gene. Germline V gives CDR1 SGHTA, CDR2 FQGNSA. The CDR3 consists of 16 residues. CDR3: CASSLGSGFTTDTQYF. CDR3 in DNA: TGTGCCAGCAGCTTAGGTAGCGGGTTTACGACAGATACGCAGTATTTT.

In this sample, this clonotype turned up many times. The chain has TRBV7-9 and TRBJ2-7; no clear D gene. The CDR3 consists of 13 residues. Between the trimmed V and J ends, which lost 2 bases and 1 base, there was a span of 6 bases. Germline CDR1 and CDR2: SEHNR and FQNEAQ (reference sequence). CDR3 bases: TGTGCCAGCAGCTTACCAGCGTCCTACGAGCAGTACTTC. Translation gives CASSLPASYEQYF.

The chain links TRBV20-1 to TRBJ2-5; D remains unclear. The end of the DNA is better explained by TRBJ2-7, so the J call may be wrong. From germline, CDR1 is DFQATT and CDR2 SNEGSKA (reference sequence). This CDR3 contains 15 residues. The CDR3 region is CSAASLLEGSYEQYF. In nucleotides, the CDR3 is TGCAGTGCCGCCTCACTCCTAGAAGGCTCCTACGAGCAGTACTTC.